A selection of T cell receptor beta chains follows, all from one sample in a study of vaccination effects on CD4 cells after COVID-19. Repertoires were generated with immunoSEQ multiplex PCR, while TCRdb's copy carries only in-frame clones and drops some. The table includes over 45,000 clones, roughly 72% detected once. These receptors are not linked to any known antigen. This specimen was CD4+ T cells from PBMCs cultured without peptide, taken after COVID-19 vaccination. Receptors originate from a human donor who received a COVID-19 vaccine. Both conserved end residues are part of each CDR3. A D gene is named only where the DNA matches it firmly. The listing skips clone size in some rows; elsewhere it reads once, few, many or a size class.

d_call j_call v_call clone_size cdr3_aa cdr3_nt
- TRBJ1-2 TRBV5-1 - CASSLVGLNYGYTF TGCGCCAGCAGCTTGGTGGGTCTGAACTATGGCTACACCTTC
TRBD2 TRBJ2-4 TRBV5-1 - CASSPNSGYGKNIQYF TGCGCCAGCAGCCCCAATAGCGGGTACGGCAAAAACATTCAGTACTTC
- TRBJ1-1 TRBV7-2 - CASSLAGTRRSF TGTGCCAGCAGCTTAGCAGGAACCCGAAGGTCTTTT
- TRBJ2-7 TRBV5-1 - CASSDNYEQYF TGCGCCAGCAGCGATAACTACGAGCAGTACTTC
- TRBJ2-2 TRBV12-3/TRBV12-4 - CASSVSGDGELFF TGTGCCAGCAGCGTCTCAGGGGACGGGGAGCTGTTTTTT
- TRBJ2-5 TRBV5-1 - CASSVGAVAQETQYF TGCGCCAGCAGCGTTGGAGCGGTTGCCCAAGAGACCCAGTACTTC
- TRBJ2-3 TRBV2 - CATQTPFTDTQYF TGTGCCACTCAGACTCCTTTCACAGATACGCAGTATTTT
- TRBJ1-1 TRBV20-1 once CSASVLNTEAFF TGCAGTGCTAGTGTACTGAACACTGAAGCTTTCTTT
- TRBJ1-4 TRBV29-1 - CSVGYSTNEKLFF TGCAGCGTTGGGTACAGTACTAATGAAAAACTGTTTTTT
- TRBJ2-1 TRBV5-1 - CASSFGGIYNEQFF TGCGCCAGCAGCTTCGGCGGGATCTACAATGAGCAGTTCTTC
TRBD1 TRBJ1-1 TRBV10-2 - CASSEFLGTGNTEAFF TGCGCCAGCAGTGAGTTTCTCGGGACAGGGAACACTGAAGCTTTCTTT
TRBD1 TRBJ2-1 TRBV19 - CASSLATGVMNEQFF TGTGCCAGTAGTCTCGCGACAGGGGTTATGAATGAGCAGTTCTTC
- TRBJ2-1 TRBV20-1 - CSASPTSGYNEQFF TGCAGTGCTAGTCCGACTAGTGGTTACAATGAGCAGTTCTTC
- TRBJ1-1 TRBV6-5 - CASSLYRENTEAFF TGTGCCAGCAGTCTTTACAGGGAGAACACTGAAGCTTTCTTT
- TRBJ1-6 TRBV6-1 - CASSEALGPSPLHF TGTGCCAGCAGTGAAGCACTGGGGCCTTCACCCCTCCACTTT
TRBD2 TRBJ2-7 TRBV20-1 few CSASPSGYYEQYF TGCAGTGCTAGTCCTAGCGGTTATTACGAGCAGTACTTC
- TRBJ2-2 TRBV4-2 few CASSQESGYTGELFF TGTGCCAGCAGCCAAGAAAGCGGCTACACCGGGGAGCTGTTTTTT
- TRBJ2-1 TRBV11-2 - CASSFSSYNEQFF TGTGCCAGCAGCTTCTCCAGCTACAATGAGCAGTTCTTC
TRBD2 TRBJ2-1 TRBV5-1 - CASSLGLAVYNEQFF TGCGCCAGCAGCCTGGGACTAGCGGTCTACAATGAGCAGTTCTTC
TRBD1 TRBJ2-5 TRBV24-1 - CATSDSRDSQRETQYF TGTGCCACCAGTGATTCCCGGGACAGCCAGAGGGAGACCCAGTACTTC
TRBD1 TRBJ1-2 TRBV7-9 - CASSFPTGGKVYGYTF TGTGCCAGCAGCTTCCCGACAGGGGGCAAAGTATATGGCTACACCTTC
- TRBJ1-6 TRBV30 - CAWHKGSAIFNSPLHF TGTGCCTGGCATAAAGGGTCGGCGATCTTTAATTCACCCCTCCACTTT
TRBD1 TRBJ2-2 TRBV27 - CASSSSDRVLRELFF TGTGCCAGCAGTTCCTCGGACAGGGTTCTCCGGGAGCTGTTTTTT
TRBD2 TRBJ2-1 TRBV20-1 - CSASPGTRNEQFF TGCAGTGCTAGTCCCGGGACTAGAAATGAGCAGTTCTTC
TRBD2 TRBJ2-5 TRBV7-2 - CASSQIGLAALLETQYF TGTGCCAGCAGCCAGATCGGACTAGCGGCTCTATTAGAGACCCAGTACTTC
TRBD2 TRBJ2-5 TRBV6-5 - CASRLGLAGVETQYF TGTGCCAGTCGACTAGGACTAGCGGGGGTGGAGACCCAGTACTTC
- TRBJ2-1 TRBV4-2 - CASSQEDSNEQFF TGTGCCAGCAGCCAAGAAGATAGCAATGAGCAGTTCTTC
- TRBJ2-1 TRBV11-3 - CASSLSKGSDNEQFF TGTGCCAGCAGCTTATCGAAGGGTAGCGACAATGAGCAGTTCTTC
TRBD2 TRBJ2-7 TRBV5-1 - CASSLAVGTTNSYEQYF TGCGCCAGCAGCTTGGCCGTGGGGACTACAAACTCCTACGAGCAGTACTTC
TRBD1 TRBJ1-4 TRBV24-1 once CATSDPEDRVEKLFF TGTGCCACCAGTGATCCAGAGGACAGGGTTGAAAAACTGTTTTTT
- TRBJ2-1 TRBV5-4 - CASRVAISSYNEQFF TGTGCCAGCAGGGTAGCGATTAGCTCCTACAATGAGCAGTTCTTC
TRBD2 TRBJ2-7 TRBV5-1 - CASSLLKTGTSGSLIYGEQYF TGCGCCAGCAGCTTGCTAAAAACCGGGACTAGCGGGAGTTTAATCTATGGCGAGCAGTACTTC
- TRBJ1-1 TRBV7-2 few CASSFDRQNTEAFF TGTGCCAGCAGCTTTGACAGACAAAACACTGAAGCTTTCTTT
TRBD1 TRBJ2-3 TRBV7-9 - CASSLRTGAPGTQYF TGTGCCAGCAGCCTCCGGACAGGCGCCCCCGGTACGCAGTATTTT
- TRBJ2-1 TRBV3-1/TRBV3-2 - CASSQEAGWGNEQFF TGTGCCAGCAGCCAGGAGGCAGGGTGGGGCAATGAGCAGTTCTTC
- TRBJ1-1 TRBV2 - CASSLGLNTEAFF TGTGCCAGCAGTTTAGGGTTGAACACTGAAGCTTTCTTT